These 20 T cell receptor beta chains share one sample of origin, sequenced in a study of T-cell memory formation after mild COVID-19 (dated by TCRdb to about 2021). The library relied on 5' RACE. Instrument on record: Illumina NovaSeq 6000. TCRdb reworked the public reads: Q25 trimming with fastp, MiXCR clone assembly, productive beta chains retained. Each entry merges the rows of one CDR3 protein and shows their most common DNA and genes. This sample is represented by some 350,000 distinct CDR3 sequences; more than 15% of them were singletons. Jointly, the top ten make up 20% to 25% of the sample. The sample taken for sequencing was PBMCs or a T cell subset sorted from them (not recorded which). All receptors derive from a man aged 18 to 30 who had mild COVID-19 (a few samples of this study predate the infection). The sample titles of this study are shuffled in the database, so cell type and time point are left out; the donor was told from shared clones.

The table lists this clonotype with a few counts. The V and J genes are TRBV6-2 or TRBV6-3 and TRBJ2-2, with D possibly being TRBD1 or TRBD2 (6 bases each). The germline gives CDR1 MNHEY, CDR2 SVGEGT. CDR3 length: 13 amino acids. V lost 8 bases and J 4 bases, leaving 11 bases between the germline ends. The CDR3 DNA sequence: TGTGCCAGCGCGGGACAAACCACCGGGGAGCTGTTTTTT. It is translated as CASAGQTTGELFF.

This clonotype turned up a few times. The chain uses TRBV7-2 and TRBJ2-5, with TRBD2 matching 14 bases. With 5 bases clipped from V and 7 bases from J, the junction kept 12 bases outside the gene matches. The CDR3 totals 17 residues. CDR1 is SGHTA and CDR2 is FQGNSA in the germline V gene. The CDR3 sequence is CASSRWTSGGSGGTQYF. The CDR3 nucleotides are TGTGCCAGCAGCCGATGGACTAGCGGGGGGTCCGGTGGGACCCAGTACTTC.

This clonotype was counted only a few times. This chain uses TRBV7-2 with TRBJ1-1; possible D gene TRBD1, 5 bases. The CDR3 runs 17 residues. CDR1 and CDR2 from the germline V gene are SGHTA and FQGNSA. V shed 1 base and J shed 0 bases, with 15 bases lying between them. The CDR3 DNA follows: TGTGCCAGCAGCTTAGGGGGGTTTGCCTGGGTGAACACTGAAGCTTTCTTT. Translating it yields CASSLGGFAWVNTEAFF.

This clonotype was observed a few times. The chain employs TRBV7-6 and TRBJ2-1; 7 bases map to TRBD1. CDR1 and CDR2 from the germline V gene are SGHVS and FNYEAQ. V trimming: 3 bases; J trimming: 6 bases; junction bases outside the gene matches: 5. CDR3 size: 14 residues. The CDR3 nucleotides read TGTGCCAGCAGCTTCCAGGGGGAATCCAATGAGCAGTTCTTC. Residues: CASSFQGESNEQFF.

This clonotype turned up a few times. This chain connects TRBV6-6 to TRBJ1-5; 9 bases agree with TRBD1. V lost 7 bases, J lost 1 base, and 5 bases stayed unmatched. CDR1 MNHNY and CDR2 SVGAGI come from the germline V gene (reference sequence). The CDR3 contains 15 residues. As DNA, the CDR3 is TGTGCCAGCACGGACAGGGGAAGAAGCAATCAGCCCCAGCATTTT. Its protein is CASTDRGRSNQPQHF.

This rearrangement joins TRBV20-1 to TRBJ1-2, with a possible D match to TRBD1 (6 bases). CDR1 and CDR2 from the germline V gene are DFQATT and SNEGSKA (reference sequence). CDR3 length: 16 amino acids. Trimming shortened V by 0 bases and J by 3 bases, and 17 bases separated the two germline ends. The CDR3 is CSAREGGALRDYGYTF. CDR3 in DNA: TGCAGTGCTAGAGAAGGGGGAGCGCTAAGGGACTATGGCTACACCTTC.

V usage is TRBV7-8 and J usage is TRBJ2-7; possible D gene TRBD1, 5 bases. Germline loops: CDR1 SGHVS, CDR2 FQNEAQ. The CDR3 is made up of 14 amino acids. Between the trimmed V and J ends, which lost 6 bases and 7 bases, there was a span of 19 bases. Here the CDR3 DNA reads TGTGCCAGCAGGTCGATGGCAGGGCTGGGTGAGCAGTACGTC. Amino acid sequence: CASRSMAGLGEQYV.

This clonotype was found a few times. The genes are TRBV4-3 and TRBJ1-4, with 10 bases matching TRBD1. Germline V gene data show CDR1 as LGHNA and CDR2 as YSLEER. Trimming took 4 bases from V and 5 from J; bases not matched to a gene: 7. The CDR3 is 16 amino acids. CDR3 region: CASSPSGQGGNEKLFF. The CDR3 coding sequence is TGCGCCAGCAGCCCGTCAGGACAGGGGGGAAATGAAAAACTGTTTTTT.

This clonotype has only a few counts. This chain connects TRBV18 to TRBJ1-6; D unclear. The CDR3 covers 13 residues. Trimming left V 3 bases short and J 9 bases short, with 9 bases between. Germline V gene lookup returns CDR1 KGHSH and CDR2 LQKENI. CDR3 region: CASSPIARSPLHF. CDR3 nucleotides: TGTGCCAGCTCACCGATAGCACGTTCACCCCTCCACTTT.

This clonotype was seen more than once but under ten times. The chain joins TRBV11-2 to TRBJ2-7; D call uncertain. The CDR3 is 14 residues long. The V gene's germline CDR1 is SGHAT and CDR2 FQNNGV. Deletions cut 5 bases from V and 0 bases from J, with 11 bases between. CDR3 in amino acids: CASSPQRASYEQYF. The CDR3 bases are TGTGCCAGCAGCCCCCAACGGGCCTCCTACGAGCAGTACTTC.

The table lists this clonotype with a few counts. V usage is TRBV6-5 and J usage is TRBJ1-5; possible D gene TRBD1, 6 bases. The germline CDR1 and CDR2 sequences are MNHEY and SVGAGI. The CDR3 consists of 15 residues. V lost 5 bases and J 7 bases, leaving 18 bases between the germline ends. The CDR3 loop is CASSRSVGQGQPQHF. CDR3 coding DNA: TGTGCCAGCAGTCGATCGGTAGGGCAGGGGCAGCCCCAGCATTTT.

This clonotype was counted between two and nine times. The chain joins TRBV7-9 to TRBJ1-4, with 8 bases lining up with TRBD1. This CDR3 region has 15 residues. Per the germline V gene, CDR1 is SEHNR and CDR2 is FQNEAQ (reference sequence). V shed 4 bases, J shed 10 bases, and the junction held 11 bases outside the gene matches. DNA of the CDR3: TGTGCCAGCAGCTCAAGACAGGGGATGGAGGGAAAACTGTTTTTT. Its protein is CASSSRQGMEGKLFF.

This clonotype came up a few times. The V gene is TRBV6-2 or TRBV6-3, the J gene TRBJ1-1, with D maybe TRBD1 (6 bases). Germline lookup yields CDR1 MNHEY and CDR2 SVGEGT. The CDR3 runs to 13 residues. The V end was cut by 6 bases, the J end by 7 bases, with 15 bases between. The DNA of the CDR3 is TGTGCCAGCAGCATCAGGGGCAGAGATGAAGCTTTCTTT. Its protein is CASSIRGRDEAFF.

In its sample, this clonotype was seen a few times. The chain carries TRBV12-3 or TRBV12-4 and TRBJ1-2; tentatively, D is TRBD1 (5 bases). The length of the CDR3 is 12 residues. V shed 5 bases and J shed 4 bases, with 8 bases lying between them. The CDR3 DNA reads as TGTGCCAGCAGTACCGACAGCTATGGCTACACCTTC. It specifies CASSTDSYGYTF.

There are a few counts of this clonotype. This chain connects TRBV5-1 to TRBJ2-3; D possibly uses TRBD1 or TRBD2 (5 bases each). CDR1 is SGHRS, CDR2 YFSETQ, per germline. V lost 0 bases, J lost 6 bases, and 14 bases lay in between. CDR3 size: 15 residues. The CDR3, as DNA: TGCGCCAGCAGCTTGGGGGACGCAAACAGGGATACGCAGTATTTT. Residues: CASSLGDANRDTQYF.

In this sample, this clonotype turned up a few times. CDR3 coding DNA: TGTGCCAGCAGCCAAGAACTCCGACTCCGGGTCCCCTATGGCTACACCTTC. It specifies CASSQELRLRVPYGYTF. V usage is TRBV3-1 and J usage is TRBJ1-2; D not certain. The CDR3 extends over 17 amino acids. V lost 0 bases and J 4 bases, leaving 18 bases between the germline ends. The germline V gene encodes CDR1 LGHDT and CDR2 YNNKEL (reference sequence).

In this sample, this clonotype turned up a few times. The V gene is TRBV5-1, the J gene TRBJ1-6; 7 bases are a match to TRBD1. The CDR3 spans 14 residues. The germline gives CDR1 SGHRS, CDR2 YFSETQ. V lost 4 bases and J lost 10; bases outside the gene matches: 8. In nucleotides, the CDR3 is TGCGCCAGCAGCAACGACAGGGTGGACTCACCCCTCCACTTT. This sequence encodes CASSNDRVDSPLHF. Complete variable domain (other parts from reference TRBV5-1 and TRBJ1-6): KAGVTQTPRYLIKTRGQQVTLSCSPISGHRSVSWYQQTPGQGLQFLFEYFSETQRNKGNFPGRFSGRQFSNSRSEMNVSTLELGDSALYLCASSNDRVDSPLHFGNGTRLTVT.

This clonotype occurred a few times. This chain connects TRBV6-5 to TRBJ1-2, with TRBD1 matching over 11 bases. This CDR3 spans 15 amino acids. V shed 6 bases, J shed 8 bases, and the junction held 11 bases outside the gene matches. Germline values: CDR1 MNHEY, CDR2 SVGAGI. The CDR3: CASSFSGQGVGGYTF. DNA of the CDR3: TGTGCCAGCAGCTTCTCGGGACAGGGGGTAGGAGGCTACACCTTC.

Many counts were recorded for this clonotype. V gene TRBV4-3 combines with J gene TRBJ2-3, with 8 bases that match TRBD2. The CDR3 length is 16 residues. Germline CDR1 reads LGHNA; CDR2 reads YSLEER. With V trimmed by 3 bases and J by 6 bases, 11 bases remained unmatched. CDR3 in DNA: TGCGCCAGCAGCCAGGAAGGACTAGCTCCCGTGGATACGCAGTATTTT. It yields the protein CASSQEGLAPVDTQYF.

This clonotype was found many times. V is TRBV7-6 and J is TRBJ2-3; TRBD2 aligns across 10 bases. The CDR3 sequence is 18 residues long. CDR1 and CDR2 (germline): SGHVS, FNYEAQ. Trimming cost V 5 bases and J 0 bases; bases outside gene matches: 11. The CDR3 sequence: CASSAYVAGGSSTDTQYF. CDR3 DNA sequence: TGTGCCAGCAGCGCCTACGTAGCGGGGGGCTCTAGCACAGATACGCAGTATTTT.